This is a list of T cell receptor beta chains from one sample in a study of blood T cell repertoires in COVID-19. Some clones are missing from TCRdb's copy, which holds only in-frame ones; the method was immunoSEQ multiplex PCR. This sample yields more than 55,000 clones, of which roughly nine tenths are seen a single time; about 4.4% belongs to the top ten. The material sequenced was peripheral blood. These receptors all stem from a man aged 50 or older with active COVID-19. The CDR3 runs from the conserved cysteine through the conserved F or W. The D gene is left open where the match is weak. Clone sizes are given selectively: once, few, many, or a class where the clone is expanded.

v_gene	abundance	j_gene	d_gene	CDR3nt	CDR3aa
TRBV7-9	-	TRBJ2-7	TRBD2	TGTGCCAGCAGCTTAGGGCTTAGCGGGGGGCCGGCACGATACGAGCAGTACTTC	CASSLGLSGGPARYEQYF
TRBV5-5	-	TRBJ1-4	-	TGTGCCAGCAGCGGAAAGACGGGGGTCGATGAAAAACTGTTTTTT	CASSGKTGVDEKLFF
TRBV19	once	TRBJ2-1	TRBD2	TGTGCCAGTAGTGGGACTAGCGGGGGGATCAGCTCCTACAATGAGCAGTTCTTC	CASSGTSGGISSYNEQFF
TRBV28	-	TRBJ2-3	TRBD2	TGTGCCAGCAGTTTAGCGGGAGGGCCGACAGATACGCAGTATTTT	CASSLAGGPTDTQYF
TRBV18	-	TRBJ2-7	TRBD2	TGTGCCAGCTCACCACGCGGGGGACTTTCCTTTGGGGAGCAGTACTTC	CASSPRGGLSFGEQYF
TRBV6-6	-	TRBJ2-7	-	TGTGCCAGCAGTTACTCAGAGAGGTACGAGCAGTACTTC	CASSYSERYEQYF
TRBV7-3	-	TRBJ2-5	-	TGTGCCAGCAGCCTGAACACGCGAGGGACCCAGTACTTC	CASSLNTRGTQYF
TRBV5-1	-	TRBJ2-5	TRBD2	TGCGCCAGCAGCTCTGGGACTAGCGTGAGGACCCAGTACTTC	CASSSGTSVRTQYF
TRBV5-4	-	TRBJ1-2	TRBD1	TGTGCCAGCAGCTTCCGGGACAGGGTGGGCTATGGCTACACCTTC	CASSFRDRVGYGYTF
TRBV4-3	-	TRBJ2-3	TRBD2	TGCGCCAGCAGCCAAAGAGCCGGGACTAGCGGGAGGAGAGCAGATACGCAGTATTTT	CASSQRAGTSGRRADTQYF
TRBV7-3	-	TRBJ1-2	-	TGTGCCAGCAGCTTTGGACAGTACTATGGCTACACCTTC	CASSFGQYYGYTF
TRBV28	-	TRBJ2-3	-	TGTGCCAGCAGTTTATCCCCTACCTTTTCGCAGTATTTT	CASSLSPTFSQYF
TRBV5-1	-	TRBJ2-1	-	TGCGCCAGCAGCTTGGGGGCAGGGGAGTCCTACAATGAGCAGTTCTTC	CASSLGAGESYNEQFF
TRBV18	-	TRBJ1-2	TRBD1	TGTGCCAGCTCACCAGGGACAGGGCTCAGCTATGGCTACACCTTC	CASSPGTGLSYGYTF
TRBV7-8	-	TRBJ2-1	-	TGTGCCAGCAGCTTGCACAGACCCTATGGGAATGAGCAGTTCTTC	CASSLHRPYGNEQFF
TRBV6-5	-	TRBJ1-2	-	TGTGCCAGCAACACGGGTTCGGGATATGGCTACACCTTC	CASNTGSGYGYTF
TRBV7-2	-	TRBJ1-3	-	TGTGCCAGCAGCTCCCAGTCCGGAAACACCATATATTTT	CASSSQSGNTIYF
TRBV4-2	-	TRBJ2-7	TRBD1	TGTGCCAGCAGCCAACCCCCGACAGGGATCCACGAGCAGTACTTC	CASSQPPTGIHEQYF
TRBV10-2	-	TRBJ2-5	TRBD2	TGCGCCAGCAGTATTAGCGGGGGGGCGACCGAGACCCAGTACTTC	CASSISGGATETQYF
TRBV21-1	-	TRBJ2-4	-	TGTGCCAGCAGCAAAGGGCGGTCAGGGGTGAACATTCAGTACTTC	CASSKGRSGVNIQYF
TRBV5-1	-	TRBJ2-7	-	TGCGCCAGCAGCCCGATCGCGGACAGCCAATTTTACGAGCAGTACTTC	CASSPIADSQFYEQYF
TRBV2	-	TRBJ1-2	TRBD1	TGTGCCAGCAGTGGGCGCAGGGGGCTCGACGGCTACACCTTC	CASSGRRGLDGYTF
TRBV5-8	-	TRBJ2-7	-	TGTGCCAGCAGCTTCCTCGGCGGTTCCTACGAGCAGTACTTC	CASSFLGGSYEQYF
TRBV5-1	-	TRBJ2-7	-	TGCGCCAGCAGCTTACAAACGGTCCCTAGCGAGCAGTACTTC	CASSLQTVPSEQYF
TRBV24-1	-	TRBJ2-7	TRBD1	TGTGCCACCAGTGATTTTAGGACAGGGGTGCGGTCCGAGCAGTACTTC	CATSDFRTGVRSEQYF
TRBV6-5	-	TRBJ2-1	TRBD2	TGTGCCAGCAAAAATGTAGCGGGGGCCTACAATGAGCAGTTCTTC	CASKNVAGAYNEQFF
TRBV5-4	-	TRBJ1-3	-	TGTGCCAGCAGCTCCCTTGACAGGGGAAACACCATATATTTT	CASSSLDRGNTIYF
TRBV3-1/TRBV3-2	-	TRBJ1-2	-	TGTGCCAGCAGCCCTTCTGTGGCAGGGGAGTTTGATGGCTACACCTTC	CASSPSVAGEFDGYTF
TRBV2	-	TRBJ2-5	TRBD1	TGTGCCAGCAGACTACAGGGGCGTGGTCAAGAGACCCAGTACTTC	CASRLQGRGQETQYF
TRBV11-3	-	TRBJ1-2	TRBD1	TGTGCCAGCAGCTCGTTTGGAGGGCGGACAGGGGAGAGCTATGGCTACACCTTC	CASSSFGGRTGESYGYTF
TRBV30	-	TRBJ1-2	TRBD1	TGTGCCTGGGACAGGGGAGGCTACACCTTC	CAWDRGGYTF
TRBV11-3	-	TRBJ2-2	TRBD2	TGTGCCAGCAGCCCGGGAGTTATGGACGCGGGGGACACCGGGGAGCTGTTTTTT	CASSPGVMDAGDTGELFF
TRBV21-1	-	TRBJ1-6	-	TGTGCCAGCAGCAAAGAAGGCGGTAAGTACCCCCTCCACTTT	CASSKEGGKYPLHF
TRBV12-3/TRBV12-4	-	TRBJ2-7	-	TGTGCCAGCAGTGCCTCGGCGGGGCGGGAGCAGTACTTC	CASSASAGREQYF
TRBV19	-	TRBJ2-4	-	TGTGCCAGTAGCCAAAAGACAGGAAGAAAAAACATTCAGTACTTC	CASSQKTGRKNIQYF
TRBV12-3/TRBV12-4	-	TRBJ2-5	-	TGTGCCAGCAGTTTAACAAAAGAGACCCAGTACTTC	CASSLTKETQYF
TRBV5-6	-	TRBJ1-2	-	TGTGCCAGCAGCTTGGGGGCAGCTATGTACACCTTC	CASSLGAAMYTF
TRBV11-2	-	TRBJ2-1	TRBD2	TGTGCCAGCAGCTTAGTTAGCGGGAGGGCTAATGAGCAGTTCTTC	CASSLVSGRANEQFF
TRBV3-1/TRBV3-2	-	TRBJ1-1	TRBD1	TGTGCCAGCAGCCAAGAGAGCAGGGGGACTGAAGCTTTCTTT	CASSQESRGTEAFF
TRBV18	-	TRBJ1-1	-	TGTGCCAGCTCACCAGGACTCCTCAGAACGAACACTGAAGCTTTCTTT	CASSPGLLRTNTEAFF
TRBV11-2	-	TRBJ2-5	-	TGTGCCAGCAGCTCACTCAAAAGGGACTCCCCCCAGACCCAGTACTTC	CASSSLKRDSPQTQYF
TRBV6-2/TRBV6-3	-	TRBJ2-7	TRBD1	TGTGCCAGCAGTTTCGGACAGGGGCCCTACGAGCAGTACTTC	CASSFGQGPYEQYF
TRBV18	-	TRBJ1-4	-	TGTGCCAGCTCGGCCACCACAACTAATGAAAAACTGTTTTTT	CASSATTTNEKLFF
TRBV9	-	TRBJ2-5	TRBD1	TGTGCCAGCAGCTCAACAGGGGGCGAGGGTGAGACCCAGTACTTC	CASSSTGGEGETQYF
TRBV24-1	-	TRBJ1-5	-	TGTGCCACCAGTGAACCAGGCAATCAGCCCCAGCATTTT	CATSEPGNQPQHF
TRBV7-2	-	TRBJ1-2	-	TGTGCCACCCGGGGCGGGACTAACTATGGCTACACCTTC	CATRGGTNYGYTF
TRBV6-5	-	TRBJ1-5	TRBD1	TGTGCCAGCAGTTATTCTAGGACAGGTAGCAATCAGCCCCAGCATTTT	CASSYSRTGSNQPQHF
TRBV9	once	TRBJ2-3	-	TGTGCCAGCAGCGTAGTCAGGGGTTCTAGCACAGATACGCAGTATTTT	CASSVVRGSSTDTQYF
TRBV6-6	few	TRBJ1-5	TRBD1	TGTGCCAGCAGCTCTCAAGGGGGCGCCTCCAATCAGCCCCAGCATTTT	CASSSQGGASNQPQHF
TRBV7-9	-	TRBJ2-5	-	TGTGCCAGCCGGGTTGTGGGGCCCCAAGAGACCCAGTACTTC	CASRVVGPQETQYF
TRBV6-2/TRBV6-3	-	TRBJ2-1	TRBD2	TGTGCCAGCAGCCCTAGGACTAGCGGGGGGGCCCGCAATGAGCAGTTCTTC	CASSPRTSGGARNEQFF
TRBV30	once	TRBJ2-7	TRBD1	TGTGCCTGGAGTCGGACAGGGACCTCCTACGAGCAGTACTTC	CAWSRTGTSYEQYF
TRBV18	-	TRBJ2-7	TRBD1	TGTGCCAGCTCACCAGAGGGACAGGACGAGCAGTACTTC	CASSPEGQDEQYF
TRBV9	-	TRBJ2-5	TRBD1	TGTGCCAGCAGCAGGGCCGGGACAGGGGGCGCGGGGGGAGAGACCCAGTACTTC	CASSRAGTGGAGGETQYF
TRBV6-5	-	TRBJ1-5	-	TGTGCCACGTGGGAGGGAGGTAGCAATCAGCCCCAGCATTTT	CATWEGGSNQPQHF
TRBV3-1/TRBV3-2	-	TRBJ1-1	-	TGTGCCAGCAGCCAGCAGGAAACTGAAGCTTTCTTT	CASSQQETEAFF
TRBV2	-	TRBJ2-7	-	TGTGCCAGCTACCCCTTAAGATACAGCTCCTACGAGCAGTACTTC	CASYPLRYSSYEQYF
TRBV7-6	-	TRBJ2-1	-	TGTGCCAGCAGCTTAGTAGGCGGGACAGCGGTCAATGAGCAGTTCTTC	CASSLVGGTAVNEQFF
TRBV9	-	TRBJ2-1	-	TGTGCCAGCAGCGTAGGTGGGGGAGGAAAGGAGCAGTTCTTC	CASSVGGGGKEQFF